This TCR beta chain was sequenced in a study of CD8 T cells in Susac syndrome. The study's findings and limits: The authors acknowledged that their TCR sequencing and HLA analysis involved a relatively small number of individuals.

In the case of this clonotype: The target antigen is unknown.

From blood CD8+ and CD4+ T cells, the TCR beta chain was sequenced. About 0.45 to 1 ug RNA was reverse transcribed with random hexamers. By means of immunoSEQ multiplex PCR, TCR beta CDR3 spanning 54 Vbeta and 13 Jbeta underwent amplification. TCRdb passed the immunoSEQ multiplex PCR reads through MiXCR, listing each CDR3 protein once. The repertoire holds under 550,000 distinct CDR3 sequences, around 83% seen once, with roughly 0.11% in the top ten. CDR1 is SGHDN and CDR2 is FVKESK in the germline V gene. The CDR3 sequence is 11 residues long. Trimming cost V 6 bases and J 5 bases, with 8 bases left between them.

The sequencing sample was made of CD8+ T cells from PBMCs. This chain connects TRBV14 to TRBJ2-7, with a tentative D call TRBD2 (5 bases). This sequence was found in a human donor with multiple sclerosis. In DNA form, the CDR3 reads TGTGCCAGCAGTCGGGAACACGAGCAGTACTTC. Its translation: CASSREHEQYF.